This TCR beta chain was identified during a study of T-cell reconstitution after alpha-beta-depleted transplantation in children. This clonotype was observed many times. Unique molecular identifiers were used in preparing the TCRbeta library. TCRdb re-called the PCR reads through MiXCR, storing one row per CDR3 protein. The table shows roughly 120,000 distinct CDR3 sequences, with approximately 10% occurring only once. V was shortened by 1 base and J by 0 bases, with 3 bases between the two germline ends. CDR1 SEHNR and CDR2 FQNEAQ come from the germline V gene (reference sequence). This CDR3 is built from 13 residues.

The J gene is TRBJ1-1, the V gene TRBV7-9; D is uncertain. The sample was PBMCs from the stem cell graft donor, taken from the stem cell graft. The receptor's source is a human donor who donated a stem cell graft to a child with acute lymphoblastic leukemia. CDR3: CASSLVLNTEAFF. The DNA for the CDR3 is TGTGCCAGCAGCTTAGTACTGAACACTGAAGCTTTCTTT.